Listed here is a single T cell receptor beta chain. This record comes from a study of control samples from healthy donors and cancer patients. Germline lookup yields CDR1 SGHRS and CDR2 YFSETQ. The CDR3 covers 15 residues. Trimming stripped 3 bases from V and 2 bases from J, with 14 bases between. Using immunoSEQ multiplex PCR, the repertoire was profiled, and TCRdb retains in-frame clones only, with some absent. The sample holds under 300,000 clones; about four fifths are singletons and the top ten take roughly 13%. The clonotype was recovered from a woman aged 55-69 years with lung cancer. The chain joins TRBV5-1 to TRBJ1-2, with D possibly TRBD1 on 5 matching bases. Source material: PBMCs. The CDR3 region is CASSSGRVGNYGYTF. The CDR3, as DNA: TGCGCCAGCAGCTCGGGACGAGTTGGGAACTATGGCTACACCTTC.